This entry lists 9 T cell receptor beta chains sequenced from one sample in a study of shared clonotypes between healthy human individuals. Generated by immunoSEQ multiplex PCR, the TCRdb table keeps only in-frame clones and is missing some. The sample shows over a million clones, about four fifths of them seen only once. The sequencing sample was made of memory CD4+ T cells from PBMCs. Noted subset: CD45RA-negative fraction. The origin of the receptors is a man aged 18 to 35 in good health. Some clones in this sample may be carry-over from other donors' samples.

This rearrangement joins TRBV28 to TRBJ1-5; no reliable D call. CDR3 length equals 16 residues. The V and J ends lost 6 bases and 0 bases respectively, with 15 bases between them. Germline CDR1 and CDR2: MDHEN and SYDVKM. In DNA form, the CDR3 reads TGTGCCAGCAGCGATGCGGGTGTTGATAGCAATCAGCCCCAGCATTTT. Translated: CASSDAGVDSNQPQHF.

This sequence joins TRBV5-1 and TRBJ1-4, with unresolved D. There are 15 residues in the CDR3. CDR1 is SGHRS, CDR2 YFSETQ, per germline. V dropped 0 bases and J dropped 4 bases, with 10 bases sitting between them. CDR3 loop: CASSLVAGLNEKLFF. The CDR3 bases are TGCGCCAGCAGCTTGGTGGCCGGTCTTAATGAAAAACTGTTTTTT.

The rearrangement links TRBV27 to TRBJ1-1; D may be TRBD1 (5 bases). CDR1 is MNHEY, CDR2 SMNVEV, per germline (reference sequence). The length of the CDR3 is 13 residues. This CDR3 is CVSKRGTNTEAFF. CDR3 sequence (DNA): TGTGTCAGTAAACGGGGCACCAACACTGAAGCTTTCTTT.

This sequence joins TRBV2 and TRBJ1-2; 8 bases match TRBD1. V lost 4 bases, J lost 6 bases, and 7 bases stayed unmatched. CDR1 is SNHLY and CDR2 is FYNNEI in the germline V gene. This CDR3 contains 14 residues. For the CDR3, the DNA is TGTGCCAGCAGTGGCCAACAGGGGGGGAATGGCTACACCTTC. Protein: CASSGQQGGNGYTF.

The chain recombines TRBV29-1 with TRBJ1-2; D is possibly TRBD1 (6 bases). The CDR3 runs to 13 residues. V shed 5 bases and J shed 5 bases, with 15 bases lying between them. Germline loops: CDR1 SQVTM, CDR2 ANQGSEA. CDR3 nucleotides: TGCAGCGTTCGTTCCGGGGGCAGTTATGGCTACACCTTC. Amino acid sequence: CSVRSGGSYGYTF.

The rearrangement uses TRBV5-1 and TRBJ1-1, with D maybe TRBD1 (5 bases). Trimming pared 4 bases from V and 0 bases from J, leaving 10 bases between. CDR3 length equals 14 residues. Germline V gives CDR1 SGHRS, CDR2 YFSETQ. CDR3 coding DNA: TGCGCCAGCAGCGTAGGACATCTGAACACTGAAGCTTTCTTT. Protein: CASSVGHLNTEAFF.

This chain uses TRBV9 with TRBJ1-2; 9 bases align to TRBD1. The CDR3 sequence is 17 residues long. The germline V gene encodes CDR1 SGDLS and CDR2 YYNGEE. The junction had 12 bases not matched to a gene; V was cut back by 3 bases and J by 3 bases. The chain's CDR3 is CASSAGGRDRAHYGYTF. The CDR3 coding sequence is TGTGCCAGCAGCGCGGGCGGTCGGGACAGGGCACACTATGGCTACACCTTC.

The chain links TRBV27 to TRBJ1-4; D remains unclear. CDR1 and CDR2 (germline): MNHEY, SMNVEV (reference sequence). This CDR3 region has 13 residues. Trimming left V 5 bases short and J 8 bases short, with 12 bases between. In nucleotides, the CDR3 is TGTGCCAGCAGTGGGCCAGGAGGGGAAAAACTGTTTTTT. It specifies CASSGPGGEKLFF.

V and J are TRBV2 and TRBJ2-3; the match to TRBD2 covers 9 bases. J gave up 2 bases and V 8 bases, and 5 bases lay outside the gene matches. This CDR3 comprises 14 residues. CDR1 is SNHLY and CDR2 is FYNNEI in the germline V gene. CDR3 protein: CASCPSGITDTQYF. The CDR3 DNA reads as TGTGCCAGCTGTCCTAGCGGGATCACAGATACGCAGTATTTT.